This T cell receptor beta chain was sequenced in a study of T cells in Graves' hyperthyroidism and ophthalmopathy. Study results and limitations: Most thyroid clonotypes with frequency above 0.001 were detected in blood.

Hyperthyroidism had been newly diagnosed in patients aged 18 to 65, and its duration was under 2 months. Fresh peripheral blood, 10 ml, yielded the PBMCs. To note about this clonotype: Its antigen is as yet unknown.

Researchers took RNA transcripts and amplified the TCR beta CDR3 regions from them. The HTBI primer set served for first-round RT-PCR of the TCR CDR3. TCRdb passed the multiplex PCR reads through MiXCR, listing each CDR3 protein once. Among approximately 360,000 distinct CDR3 sequences listed, around 14% were seen once. Sequenced: blood. The receptor was isolated from a woman younger than 35 with Graves' hyperthyroidism that later progressed to Graves' ophthalmopathy.

CDR3 loop: CASTPTGNTEAFF. CDR3 DNA: TGCGCCAGCACCCCAACAGGGAACACTGAAGCTTTCTTT. The genes are TRBV4-1 and TRBJ1-1; possibly TRBD1 for D (5 bases). Between the trimmed V and J ends, which lost 7 bases and 1 base, there was a span of 10 bases. Germline V gene lookup returns CDR1 MGHRA and CDR2 YSYEKL. There are 13 residues in the CDR3.